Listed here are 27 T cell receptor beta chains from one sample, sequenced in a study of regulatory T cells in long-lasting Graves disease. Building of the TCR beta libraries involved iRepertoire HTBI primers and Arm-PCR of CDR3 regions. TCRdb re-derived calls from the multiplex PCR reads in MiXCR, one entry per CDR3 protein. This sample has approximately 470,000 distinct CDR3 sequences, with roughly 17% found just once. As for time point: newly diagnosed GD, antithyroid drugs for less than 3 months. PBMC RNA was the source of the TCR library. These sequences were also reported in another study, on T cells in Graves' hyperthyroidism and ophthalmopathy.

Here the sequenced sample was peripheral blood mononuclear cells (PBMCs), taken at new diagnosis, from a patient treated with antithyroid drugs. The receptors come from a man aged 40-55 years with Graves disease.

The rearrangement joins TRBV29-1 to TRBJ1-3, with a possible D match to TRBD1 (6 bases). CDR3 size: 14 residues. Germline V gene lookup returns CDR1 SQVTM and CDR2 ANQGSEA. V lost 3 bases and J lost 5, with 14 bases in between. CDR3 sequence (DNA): TGCAGCGTTGATTTAGGGGACACGCGAAACACCATATATTTT. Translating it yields CSVDLGDTRNTIYF.

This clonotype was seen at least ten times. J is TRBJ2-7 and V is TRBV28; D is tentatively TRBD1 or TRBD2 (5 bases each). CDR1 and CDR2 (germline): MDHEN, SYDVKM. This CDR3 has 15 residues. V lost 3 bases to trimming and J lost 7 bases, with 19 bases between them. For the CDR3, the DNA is TGTGCCAGCAGTTTCCTCCAGGGACGGATCGTGGAGCAGTACTTC. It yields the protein CASSFLQGRIVEQYF.

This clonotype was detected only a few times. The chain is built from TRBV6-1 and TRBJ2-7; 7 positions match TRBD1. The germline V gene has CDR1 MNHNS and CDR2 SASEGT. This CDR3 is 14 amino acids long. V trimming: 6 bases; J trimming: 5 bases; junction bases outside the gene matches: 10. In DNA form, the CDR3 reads TGTGCCAGCAGAACGACAGGGACAATCGACGAGCAGTACTTC. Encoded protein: CASRTTGTIDEQYF.

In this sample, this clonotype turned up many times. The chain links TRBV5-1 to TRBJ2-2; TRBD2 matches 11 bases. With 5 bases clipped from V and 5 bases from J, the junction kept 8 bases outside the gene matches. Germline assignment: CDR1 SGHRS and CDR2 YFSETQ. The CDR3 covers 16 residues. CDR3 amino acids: CASSYSGRAGTGELFF. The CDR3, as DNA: TGCGCCAGCAGTTATAGCGGGAGGGCCGGAACCGGGGAGCTGTTTTTT.

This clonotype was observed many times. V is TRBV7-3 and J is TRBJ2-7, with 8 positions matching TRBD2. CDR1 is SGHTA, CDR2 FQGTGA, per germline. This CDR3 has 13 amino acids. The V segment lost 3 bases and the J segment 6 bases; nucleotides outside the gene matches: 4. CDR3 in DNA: TGTGCCAGCAGCTTCCGGCTAGCGGGCGAGCAGTACTTC. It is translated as CASSFRLAGEQYF.

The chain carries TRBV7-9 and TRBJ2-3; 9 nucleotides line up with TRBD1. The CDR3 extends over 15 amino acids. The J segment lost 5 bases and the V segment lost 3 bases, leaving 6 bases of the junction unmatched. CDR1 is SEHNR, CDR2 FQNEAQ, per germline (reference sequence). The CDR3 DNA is TGTGCCAGCAGCTTTGGACAGGGGAAGGGAGATACGCAGTATTTT. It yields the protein CASSFGQGKGDTQYF.

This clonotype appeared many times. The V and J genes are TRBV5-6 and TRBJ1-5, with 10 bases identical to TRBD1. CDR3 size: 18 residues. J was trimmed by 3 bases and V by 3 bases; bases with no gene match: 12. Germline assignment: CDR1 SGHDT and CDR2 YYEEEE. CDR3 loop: CASSSRDRGFGINQPQHF. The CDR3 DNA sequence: TGTGCCAGCAGCTCCCGGGACAGGGGTTTCGGGATCAATCAGCCCCAGCATTTT.

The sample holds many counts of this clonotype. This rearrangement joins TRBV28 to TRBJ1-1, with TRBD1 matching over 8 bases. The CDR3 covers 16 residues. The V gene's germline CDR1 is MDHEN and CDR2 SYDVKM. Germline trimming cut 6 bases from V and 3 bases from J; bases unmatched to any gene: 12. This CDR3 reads CASSSPAGGPDTEAFF. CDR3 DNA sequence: TGTGCCAGCAGCTCGCCCGCAGGGGGCCCGGACACTGAAGCTTTCTTT.

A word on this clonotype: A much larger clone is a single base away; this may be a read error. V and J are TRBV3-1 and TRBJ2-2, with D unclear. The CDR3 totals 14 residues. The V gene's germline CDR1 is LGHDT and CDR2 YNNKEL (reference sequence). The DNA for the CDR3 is TGTGCCAGCAGCCCGTCCCATAACACCAGGGAGCTGTTTTTT. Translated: CASSPSHNTRELFF.

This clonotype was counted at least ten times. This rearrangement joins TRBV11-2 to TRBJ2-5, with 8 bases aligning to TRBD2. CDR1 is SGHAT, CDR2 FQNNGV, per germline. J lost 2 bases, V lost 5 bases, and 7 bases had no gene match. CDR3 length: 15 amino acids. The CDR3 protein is CASSRSGSGQETQYF. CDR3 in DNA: TGTGCCAGCAGCCGCAGCGGGAGTGGGCAAGAGACCCAGTACTTC.

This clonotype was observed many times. The CDR3 loop reads CSARQAGYGYTF. The CDR3 bases are TGCAGTGCTAGACAGGCTGGCTATGGCTACACCTTC. V usage is TRBV20-1 and J usage is TRBJ1-2; D remains unclear. V was pared by 2 bases and J by 4 bases, with 8 bases between. The germline V gene has CDR1 DFQATT and CDR2 SNEGSKA (reference sequence). The CDR3 has 12 residues.

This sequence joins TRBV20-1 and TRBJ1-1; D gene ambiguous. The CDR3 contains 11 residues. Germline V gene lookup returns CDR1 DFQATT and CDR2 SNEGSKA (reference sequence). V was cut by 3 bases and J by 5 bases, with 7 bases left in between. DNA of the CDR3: TGCAGTGCTAGGTTCGTTACTGAAGCTTTCTTT. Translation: CSARFVTEAFF.

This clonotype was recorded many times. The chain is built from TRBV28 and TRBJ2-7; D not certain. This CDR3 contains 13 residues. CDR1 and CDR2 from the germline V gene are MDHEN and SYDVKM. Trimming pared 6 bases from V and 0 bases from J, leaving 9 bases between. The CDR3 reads CASRKTSSYEQYF. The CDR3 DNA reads TGTGCCAGCAGGAAGACAAGCTCCTACGAGCAGTACTTC.

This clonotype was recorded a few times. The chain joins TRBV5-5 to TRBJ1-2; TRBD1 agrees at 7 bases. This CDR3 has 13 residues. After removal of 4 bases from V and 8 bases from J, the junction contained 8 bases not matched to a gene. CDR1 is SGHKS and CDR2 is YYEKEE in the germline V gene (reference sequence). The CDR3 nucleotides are TGTGCCAGCAGCCTCACGACAGGGCTCGGCTACACCTTC. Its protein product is CASSLTTGLGYTF.

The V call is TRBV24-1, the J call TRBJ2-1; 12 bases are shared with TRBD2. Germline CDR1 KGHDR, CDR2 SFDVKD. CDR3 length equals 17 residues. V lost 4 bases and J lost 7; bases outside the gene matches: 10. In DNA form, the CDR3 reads TGTGCCACCAGTGACCCTAGCGGGAGGGCCGGTCGAAATGAGCAGTTCTTC. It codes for CATSDPSGRAGRNEQFF.

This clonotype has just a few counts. In DNA, the CDR3 is TGTGCCAGCAGCCCTGGGCGTACAGGGGTTGTCAATCAGCCCCAGCATTTT. This translates into CASSPGRTGVVNQPQHF. The chain links TRBV5-5 to TRBJ1-5; 7 bases are shared with TRBD1. The CDR3 is made up of 17 amino acids. CDR1 SGHKS and CDR2 YYEKEE come from the germline V gene (reference sequence). V shed 4 bases and J 3 bases; nucleotides not matched to a gene: 13.

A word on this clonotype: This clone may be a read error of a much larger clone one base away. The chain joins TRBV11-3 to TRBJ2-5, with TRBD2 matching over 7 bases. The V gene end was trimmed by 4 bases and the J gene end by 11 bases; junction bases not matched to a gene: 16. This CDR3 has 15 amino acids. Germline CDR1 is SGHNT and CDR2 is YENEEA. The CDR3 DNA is TGTGCCAGCAGCTCACTAGCGCTCTCCTACAATGAGCAGTACTTC. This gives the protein CASSSLALSYNEQYF.

The CDR3 DNA is TGTGCCAGCAGTGGGCTAAGGGTTACTGAAAAACTGTTTTTT. Translating it yields CASSGLRVTEKLFF. The chain is built from TRBV6-2 or TRBV6-3 and TRBJ1-4; no definite D call. Per germline, CDR1 MNHEY and CDR2 SVGEGT. Between the trimmed V and J ends, which lost 5 bases and 7 bases, there was a span of 14 bases. This CDR3 has 14 amino acids.

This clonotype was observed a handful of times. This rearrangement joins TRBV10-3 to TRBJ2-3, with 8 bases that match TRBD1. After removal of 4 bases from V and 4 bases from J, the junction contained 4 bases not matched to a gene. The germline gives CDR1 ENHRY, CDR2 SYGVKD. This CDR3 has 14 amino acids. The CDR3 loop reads CAISGAGGPDTQYF. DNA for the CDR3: TGTGCCATCAGTGGTGCAGGGGGCCCAGATACGCAGTATTTT.

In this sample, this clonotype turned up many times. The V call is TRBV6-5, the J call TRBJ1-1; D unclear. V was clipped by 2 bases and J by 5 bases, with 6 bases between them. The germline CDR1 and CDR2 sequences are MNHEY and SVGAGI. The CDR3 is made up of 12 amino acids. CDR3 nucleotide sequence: TGTGCCAGCAGTTACGGAAAGACTGAAGCTTTCTTT. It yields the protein CASSYGKTEAFF.

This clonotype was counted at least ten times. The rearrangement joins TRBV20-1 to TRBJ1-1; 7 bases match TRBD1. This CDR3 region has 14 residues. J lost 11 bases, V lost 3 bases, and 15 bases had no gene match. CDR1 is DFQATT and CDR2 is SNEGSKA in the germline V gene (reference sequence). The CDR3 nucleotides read TGCAGTGCTAGTAACCCGACAGGGTTATCGAGTGCTTTCTTT. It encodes CSASNPTGLSSAFF.

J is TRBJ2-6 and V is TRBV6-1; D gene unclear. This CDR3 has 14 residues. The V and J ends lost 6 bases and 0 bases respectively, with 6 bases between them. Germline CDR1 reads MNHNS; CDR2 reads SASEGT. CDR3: CASRAISGANVLTF. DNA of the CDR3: TGTGCCAGCAGGGCAATCTCTGGGGCCAACGTCCTGACTTTC.

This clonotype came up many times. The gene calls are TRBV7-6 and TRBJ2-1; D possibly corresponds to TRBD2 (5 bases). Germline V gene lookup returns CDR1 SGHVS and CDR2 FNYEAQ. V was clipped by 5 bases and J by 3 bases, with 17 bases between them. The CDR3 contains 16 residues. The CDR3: CASSQFTSRDYNEQFF. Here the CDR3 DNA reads TGTGCCAGCAGCCAGTTCACGTCCCGGGACTACAATGAGCAGTTCTTC.

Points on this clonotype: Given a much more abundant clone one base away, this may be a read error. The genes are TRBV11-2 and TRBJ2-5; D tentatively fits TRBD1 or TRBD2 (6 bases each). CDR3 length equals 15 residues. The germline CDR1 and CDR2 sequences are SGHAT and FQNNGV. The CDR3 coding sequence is TGTGCCAGCAAAGTGGGCGGCGCCGGGGGCCAGACCCATTACTTC. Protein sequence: CASKVGGAGGQTHYF.

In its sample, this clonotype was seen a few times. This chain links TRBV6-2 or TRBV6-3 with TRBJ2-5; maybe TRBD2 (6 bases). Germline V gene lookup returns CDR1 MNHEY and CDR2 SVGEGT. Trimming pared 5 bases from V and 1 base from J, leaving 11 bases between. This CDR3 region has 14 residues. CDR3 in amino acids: CASSVGGSQETQYF. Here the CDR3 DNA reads TGTGCCAGCAGTGTGGGGGGATCCCAAGAGACCCAGTACTTC.

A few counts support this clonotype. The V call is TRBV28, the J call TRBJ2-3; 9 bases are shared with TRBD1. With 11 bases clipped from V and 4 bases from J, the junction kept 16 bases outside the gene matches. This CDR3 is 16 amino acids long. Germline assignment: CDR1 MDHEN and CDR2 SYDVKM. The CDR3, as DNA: TGTGCCTTGAGAACAAAACAGGGGGCGTCTCCAGATACGCAGTATTTT. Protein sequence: CALRTKQGASPDTQYF.

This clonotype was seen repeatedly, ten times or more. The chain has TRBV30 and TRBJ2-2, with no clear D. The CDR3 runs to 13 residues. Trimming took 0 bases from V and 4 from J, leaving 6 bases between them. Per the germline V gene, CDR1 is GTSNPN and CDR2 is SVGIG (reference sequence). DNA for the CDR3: TGTGCCTGGAGTGTGGGTCCCACCGGGGAGCTGTTTTTT. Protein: CAWSVGPTGELFF.